This T cell receptor (beta chain) derives from a study of shared clonotypes between healthy human individuals. Note on this clone: Its antigen remains unidentified.

The V and J ends lost 2 bases and 4 bases, in that order; junction bases with no gene match: 6. The germline gives CDR1 SGHNT, CDR2 YYREEE (reference sequence). CDR3 size: 15 residues. About 100 million PBMCs supplied genomic DNA for unsorted samples. Study results and caveats: The authors expected sequencing depth to affect clonotype sharing among donors.

Every immunoSEQ plate was one replicate of a subset's evenly spread DNA. Only in-frame clones appear in the TCRdb table, and some are missing; sequencing was by immunoSEQ multiplex PCR. Counted here are hundreds of thousands of clones, approximately 80% occurring once; the ten biggest clones make up around 11%. This receptor was identified in a woman in her thirties or forties in good health. Some clones in this sample may be carry-over from other donors' samples. This chain joins TRBV5-4 and TRBJ2-7; 10 bases map to TRBD1. Material: PBMCs. Here the CDR3 DNA reads TGTGCCAGCAGCTTACCGGGACAGGGGAGATACGAGCAGTACTTC. As protein: CASSLPGQGRYEQYF.